The rows below give T cell receptor beta chains drawn from one sample of a study of T cells after yellow fever vaccination. One entry per CDR3 protein results from TCRdb running MiXCR on the 5' RACE reads. Of 610,000 or so distinct CDR3 sequences listed, 12% are singletons. Material: PBMCs, obtained on the day of the yellow fever booster vaccination. Receptors were obtained from a man younger than 45 who received the YFV17D yellow fever vaccine. Both conserved end residues are part of each CDR3. A D gene is named only where the DNA matches it firmly. Clone size appears in some rows only: once, few, many, or a class for an expanded clone.

clone_size | d_call | j_call | v_call | cdr3_aa | cdr3_nt
few | - | TRBJ2-2 | TRBV20-1 | CSARRGQTRELFF | TGCAGTGCTAGACGCGGACAGACCCGGGAGCTGTTTTTT
- | - | TRBJ1-2 | TRBV18 | CASSPRGRHGYTF | TGTGCCAGCTCACCACGAGGTAGACATGGCTACACCTTC
few | TRBD1 | TRBJ1-1 | TRBV29-1 | CSVGPLGQKNTEAFF | TGCAGCGTGGGGCCGTTGGGACAGAAGAACACTGAAGCTTTCTTT
few | TRBD2 | TRBJ2-5 | TRBV29-1 | CSVASGIEETQYF | TGCAGCGTTGCTAGCGGGATTGAAGAGACCCAGTACTTC
- | TRBD2 | TRBJ2-3 | TRBV5-6 | CASSSSGRGSDTQYF | TGTGCCAGCAGCTCTAGCGGGAGAGGGTCAGATACGCAGTATTTT
- | - | TRBJ2-2 | TRBV29-1 | CSVEQGGNGGELFF | TGCAGCGTTGAACAGGGGGGTAATGGCGGGGAGCTGTTTTTT
few | - | TRBJ2-1 | TRBV7-2 | CASSFTRGIWFF | TGTGCCAGCAGCTTCACGAGGGGGATATGGTTCTTC
- | TRBD2 | TRBJ2-7 | TRBV28 | CASSLSGLRPGLAGYEQYF | TGTGCCAGCAGTTTATCCGGCCTCCGACCGGGACTAGCCGGGTACGAGCAGTACTTC
- | TRBD2 | TRBJ2-5 | TRBV20-1 | CSAPAVRTSRETQYF | TGCAGTGCCCCCGCCGTGCGGACTAGTCGAGAGACCCAGTACTTC
- | TRBD2 | TRBJ2-6 | TRBV6-5 | CASSSVVAGGAGANVLTF | TGTGCCAGCAGTTCGGTAGTAGCGGGAGGTGCGGGGGCCAACGTCCTGACTTTC
- | TRBD1 | TRBJ2-7 | TRBV4-1 | CASSQEPGTGSYEQYF | TGCGCCAGCAGCCAAGAGCCGGGGACAGGATCCTACGAGCAGTACTTC
many | - | TRBJ2-1 | TRBV7-2 | CASSLGGSSPHNEQFF | TGTGCCAGCAGCTTAGGGGGGTCCTCCCCCCACAATGAGCAGTTCTTC
- | TRBD2 | TRBJ2-1 | TRBV6-2/TRBV6-3 | CASRPSRTSGRTYNEQFF | TGTGCCAGCAGGCCCTCCCGGACTAGCGGGAGGACCTACAATGAGCAGTTCTTC
few | - | TRBJ2-1 | TRBV3-1 | CASSQVENYNEQFF | TGTGCCAGCAGCCAAGTGGAAAACTACAATGAGCAGTTCTTC
few | - | TRBJ2-5 | TRBV5-1 | CASSLTEGLGETQYF | TGCGCCAGCAGCCTAACGGAAGGGTTGGGGGAGACCCAGTACTTC
- | TRBD2 | TRBJ2-3 | TRBV9 | CASSVGASGADTQYF | TGTGCCAGCAGCGTAGGGGCTAGCGGGGCAGATACGCAGTATTTT
- | - | TRBJ1-3 | TRBV30 | CAWSHTSGNTIYF | TGTGCCTGGAGCCACACCTCTGGAAACACCATATATTTT
- | TRBD2 | TRBJ2-4 | TRBV7-2 | CASSGTSGRGAKNIQYF | TGTGCCAGCAGCGGGACTAGCGGGAGGGGAGCCAAAAACATTCAGTACTTC
few | - | TRBJ2-3 | TRBV3-1 | CASSQPQRTDTQYF | TGTGCCAGCAGCCAACCCCAGCGCACAGATACGCAGTATTTT
few | TRBD2 | TRBJ2-7 | TRBV11-1 | CASSPTGDTSGHPTKQYF | TGTGCCAGCTCCCCAACGGGGGATACTAGCGGGCATCCTACGAAGCAGTACTTC
many | - | TRBJ1-1 | TRBV5-4 | CASSSRENTEAFF | TGTGCCAGCAGCTCCCGGGAGAACACTGAAGCTTTCTTT
many | TRBD1 | TRBJ1-5 | TRBV6-1 | CASSPNGQGSNQPQHF | TGTGCCAGCAGCCCCAACGGACAGGGAAGCAATCAGCCCCAGCATTTT
few | TRBD2 | TRBJ2-7 | TRBV12-3/TRBV12-4 | CASSSTTRDYDYEQYF | TGTGCCAGCAGTTCCACGACCCGGGACTACGACTACGAGCAGTACTTC
few | TRBD2 | TRBJ2-5 | TRBV20-1 | CSARPLAGTKETQYF | TGCAGTGCCCGGCCCCTAGCGGGGACGAAAGAGACCCAGTACTTC
- | TRBD2 | TRBJ2-1 | TRBV27 | CASSLVGGRAGDEQFF | TGTGCCAGCAGTTTGGTCGGCGGGAGGGCCGGGGATGAGCAGTTCTTC
- | - | TRBJ2-1 | TRBV11-2 | CASSLFPRVNEQFF | TGTGCCAGCAGCTTATTTCCGAGGGTAAATGAGCAGTTCTTC
few | - | TRBJ2-3 | TRBV19 | CASSTLTGTDTQYF | TGTGCCAGTAGTACATTAACAGGTACAGATACGCAGTATTTT
- | - | TRBJ1-1 | TRBV19 | CASSFVRGRSEAFF | TGTGCCAGTAGTTTTGTCCGGGGGCGGAGTGAAGCTTTCTTT
many | - | TRBJ2-1 | TRBV6-5 | CASSYFPRPQTHEQFF | TGTGCCAGCAGTTATTTTCCGCGACCTCAGACCCATGAGCAGTTCTTC
few | TRBD2 | TRBJ2-3 | TRBV7-9 | CASLRDYTQYF | TGTGCCAGTCTCCGGGACTACACGCAGTATTTT
many | - | TRBJ2-7 | TRBV20-1 | CSAVNSAGPYF | TGCAGTGCTGTCAATTCTGCCGGGCCGTACTTC
- | - | TRBJ1-1 | TRBV11-2 | CASSLDANTEAFF | TGTGCCAGCAGCTTAGATGCCAACACTGAAGCTTTCTTT